The rows below give T cell receptor beta chains drawn from one sample of a study of spatial heterogeneity in lung cancer. One entry per CDR3 protein results from TCRdb running MiXCR on the 5' RACE reads. The sample contains fewer than 40,000 distinct CDR3 sequences, 7.5% of which appear only once. Sequenced material: PBMCs, taken at surgery. The receptors shown here come from a male donor with early-stage non-small cell lung cancer. CDR3s include the opening cysteine and the closing phenylalanine or tryptophan. Each record gives: V gene, clone size, J gene, D gene, CDR3 protein, CDR3 DNA. The D gene is left open where the match is weak. Clone size is given for some rows only: seen once, a few or many times, or a class if the clone is expanded.

V gene: TRBV7-2
clone size: many
J gene: TRBJ1-5
D gene: .
CDR3 protein: CASSLQWGHDNQPQHF
CDR3 DNA: TGTGCCAGCAGCTTACAATGGGGACACGACAATCAGCCCCAGCATTTT

V gene: TRBV6-5
clone size: many
J gene: TRBJ2-5
D gene: .
CDR3 protein: CASGFRGETQYF
CDR3 DNA: TGTGCCAGCGGTTTTAGGGGAGAGACCCAGTACTTC

V gene: TRBV7-2
clone size: many
J gene: TRBJ2-5
D gene: TRBD1
CDR3 protein: CASSPRQGAIETQYF
CDR3 DNA: TGTGCCAGCAGCCCTAGACAGGGGGCTATCGAGACCCAGTACTTC

V gene: TRBV7-8
clone size: many
J gene: TRBJ2-5
D gene: .
CDR3 protein: CASSLLGVRQTQYF
CDR3 DNA: TGTGCCAGCAGCTTACTCGGGGTTAGGCAGACCCAGTACTTC

V gene: TRBV20-1
clone size: .
J gene: TRBJ1-2
D gene: .
CDR3 protein: CSARDKGQSRYGYTF
CDR3 DNA: TGCAGTGCTAGAGATAAAGGACAGTCTCGGTATGGCTACACCTTC

V gene: TRBV5-6
clone size: many
J gene: TRBJ1-1
D gene: .
CDR3 protein: CASSRASNTEAFF
CDR3 DNA: TGTGCCAGCAGCCGTGCTTCAAACACTGAAGCTTTCTTT

V gene: TRBV12-3/TRBV12-4
clone size: many
J gene: TRBJ2-3
D gene: .
CDR3 protein: CASTWTAGPDTQYF
CDR3 DNA: TGTGCCAGCACCTGGACCGCGGGGCCAGATACGCAGTATTTT

V gene: TRBV28
clone size: .
J gene: TRBJ1-2
D gene: TRBD1
CDR3 protein: CASSPPGQGASLYGYTF
CDR3 DNA: TGTGCCAGCAGTCCACCGGGACAGGGGGCTTCCCTCTATGGCTACACCTTC

V gene: TRBV29-1
clone size: many
J gene: TRBJ1-1
D gene: .
CDR3 protein: CSVERVLMDTEAFF
CDR3 DNA: TGCAGCGTTGAGAGGGTCCTTATGGACACTGAAGCTTTCTTT

V gene: TRBV5-1
clone size: many
J gene: TRBJ2-5
D gene: .
CDR3 protein: CASRGRGLEQETQYF
CDR3 DNA: TGCGCCAGCAGAGGAAGGGGGTTGGAACAAGAGACCCAGTACTTC

V gene: TRBV5-1
clone size: few
J gene: TRBJ2-1
D gene: .
CDR3 protein: CASSLRGSTDAHTEQFF
CDR3 DNA: TGCGCCAGCAGCTTGAGGGGTAGCACCGATGCTCATACCGAGCAGTTCTTC

V gene: TRBV7-3
clone size: many
J gene: TRBJ2-1
D gene: .
CDR3 protein: CASSLIWSSYNEQFF
CDR3 DNA: TGTGCCAGCAGCTTAATCTGGAGCTCCTACAATGAGCAGTTCTTC

V gene: TRBV2
clone size: many
J gene: TRBJ2-5
D gene: TRBD1
CDR3 protein: CASSVEQGVWKTQYF
CDR3 DNA: TGTGCCAGCAGTGTTGAACAGGGGGTTTGGAAGACCCAGTACTTC

V gene: TRBV20-1
clone size: many
J gene: TRBJ2-1
D gene: .
CDR3 protein: CSAGLGRGNEQFF
CDR3 DNA: TGCAGTGCGGGCCTGGGGCGGGGCAATGAGCAGTTCTTC

V gene: TRBV24-1
clone size: few
J gene: TRBJ2-1
D gene: TRBD2
CDR3 protein: CATSETVGSGNYNEQFF
CDR3 DNA: TGTGCCACCAGTGAAACGGTCGGTAGCGGGAACTACAATGAGCAGTTCTTC

V gene: TRBV7-9
clone size: .
J gene: TRBJ1-1
D gene: .
CDR3 protein: CASTRTYTEAFF
CDR3 DNA: TGTGCCAGCACCCGCACCTACACTGAAGCTTTCTTT

V gene: TRBV6-5
clone size: many
J gene: TRBJ1-6
D gene: .
CDR3 protein: CASWGAYNSPLHF
CDR3 DNA: TGTGCCAGCTGGGGGGCCTATAATTCACCCCTCCACTTT

V gene: TRBV29-1
clone size: few
J gene: TRBJ1-1
D gene: .
CDR3 protein: CSVANRVSTEAFF
CDR3 DNA: TGCAGCGTTGCCAACAGGGTGAGCACTGAAGCTTTCTTT

V gene: TRBV20-1
clone size: many
J gene: TRBJ2-3
D gene: .
CDR3 protein: CSARDPRSTDTQYF
CDR3 DNA: TGCAGTGCTAGAGATCCGCGGTCCACAGATACGCAGTATTTT

V gene: TRBV11-2
clone size: many
J gene: TRBJ2-1
D gene: TRBD2
CDR3 protein: CASSLAGVSNEQFF
CDR3 DNA: TGTGCCAGCAGCCTAGCGGGAGTATCAAATGAGCAGTTCTTC

V gene: TRBV5-6
clone size: .
J gene: TRBJ2-6
D gene: .
CDR3 protein: CASSLEQGANVLTF
CDR3 DNA: TGTGCCAGCAGCTTGGAACAGGGGGCCAACGTCCTGACTTTC

V gene: TRBV28
clone size: few
J gene: TRBJ1-3
D gene: .
CDR3 protein: CASSLSVEGAGNTIYF
CDR3 DNA: TGTGCCAGCAGTCTCTCCGTGGAGGGGGCTGGAAACACCATATATTTT

V gene: TRBV30
clone size: few
J gene: TRBJ1-2
D gene: .
CDR3 protein: CAWTGAGPLNYGYTF
CDR3 DNA: TGTGCCTGGACTGGGGCCGGCCCGCTTAACTATGGCTACACCTTC

V gene: TRBV5-1
clone size: many
J gene: TRBJ1-4
D gene: .
CDR3 protein: CASSLGAQSINEKLFF
CDR3 DNA: TGCGCCAGCAGCTTGGGGGCACAATCCATAAATGAAAAACTGTTTTTT

V gene: TRBV6-5
clone size: many
J gene: TRBJ2-1
D gene: TRBD2
CDR3 protein: CASSSTSGGAYEQFF
CDR3 DNA: TGTGCCAGCAGTTCAACTAGCGGGGGGGCTTATGAGCAGTTCTTC

V gene: TRBV7-2
clone size: many
J gene: TRBJ2-3
D gene: TRBD1
CDR3 protein: CASSLGTGELDTQYF
CDR3 DNA: TGTGCCAGCAGCTTAGGTACAGGGGAACTGGATACGCAGTATTTT

V gene: TRBV30
clone size: many
J gene: TRBJ2-7
D gene: TRBD2
CDR3 protein: CAWSGGLAGSYEQYF
CDR3 DNA: TGTGCCTGGAGTGGAGGGCTAGCGGGGTCCTACGAGCAGTACTTC

V gene: TRBV24-1
clone size: few
J gene: TRBJ2-5
D gene: TRBD2
CDR3 protein: CATSDPGLAGNQETQYF
CDR3 DNA: TGTGCCACCAGTGATCCCGGACTAGCGGGGAACCAAGAGACCCAGTACTTC

V gene: TRBV5-6
clone size: .
J gene: TRBJ1-5
D gene: .
CDR3 protein: CASSFGTIGQPQHF
CDR3 DNA: TGTGCCAGCAGCTTCGGGACAATCGGTCAGCCCCAGCATTTT

V gene: TRBV29-1
clone size: many
J gene: TRBJ2-2
D gene: TRBD2
CDR3 protein: CSVRRSGLDTGELFF
CDR3 DNA: TGCAGCGTTCGCCGTTCGGGACTAGACACCGGGGAGCTGTTTTTT

V gene: TRBV10-3
clone size: few
J gene: TRBJ2-5
D gene: TRBD2
CDR3 protein: CAIRTSLTQETQYF
CDR3 DNA: TGTGCCATACGGACTAGCTTAACCCAAGAGACCCAGTACTTC

V gene: TRBV2
clone size: few
J gene: TRBJ2-5
D gene: .
CDR3 protein: CASSEASSQETQYF
CDR3 DNA: TGTGCCAGCAGTGAAGCCTCAAGCCAAGAGACCCAGTACTTC

V gene: TRBV5-1
clone size: few
J gene: TRBJ2-3
D gene: TRBD2
CDR3 protein: CASSLDRDGLAGSTDTQYF
CDR3 DNA: TGCGCCAGCAGCCTGGACAGAGACGGACTAGCGGGAAGCACAGATACGCAGTATTTT

V gene: TRBV6-2/TRBV6-3
clone size: medium-sized
J gene: TRBJ1-1
D gene: TRBD1
CDR3 protein: CASSSPGQGITEAFF
CDR3 DNA: TGTGCCAGCAGTTCACCGGGACAGGGAATCACTGAAGCTTTCTTT

V gene: TRBV21-1
clone size: many
J gene: TRBJ1-2
D gene: .
CDR3 protein: CASSNRDRGPGYTF
CDR3 DNA: TGTGCCAGCAGCAACCGGGACAGGGGGCCTGGCTACACCTTC

V gene: TRBV15
clone size: .
J gene: TRBJ1-4
D gene: .
CDR3 protein: CATAGTPLNEKLFF
CDR3 DNA: TGTGCCACCGCTGGGACACCCTTAAATGAAAAACTGTTTTTT